This TCR beta chain was identified in a study of blood T cell repertoires in COVID-19. At the level of the study: From T cells, B-cell-depleted T cells, or PBMCs came the material, which was cDNA or gDNA.

TCRdb's table, derived via immunoSEQ multiplex PCR, lists solely in-frame clones and lacks some. The sample includes some 50,000 clones, around 84% of them seen just once. CDR1 SGHVS and CDR2 FQNEAQ come from the germline V gene. V shed 2 bases and J 1 base; nucleotides not matched to a gene: 6. The length of the CDR3 is 18 residues. This TCR derives from a man aged 50 to 59 with acute or convalescent COVID-19. The chain has TRBV7-8 and TRBJ2-1, with 12 positions matching TRBD2. Sequenced material: peripheral blood. The CDR3 loop reads CASSLRGLAGGSYNEQFF. The CDR3 DNA sequence: TGTGCCAGCAGCTTAAGGGGGCTAGCGGGAGGGTCCTACAATGAGCAGTTCTTC.